Listed here are 4 T cell receptor beta chains from one sample, sequenced in a study of response to subunit inactivated influenza vaccine. TCRdb processed the RT-PCR reads anew with MiXCR; each CDR3 protein has one entry. The sample contains 500,000 to 600,000 distinct CDR3 sequences, about 11% of which appear only once. The sample also formed part of further work on T cells expressing NK-cell markers. From that paper: Synthesis of TCR beta cDNA relied on 5'RACE template switching carrying UMIs.

Sequencing was performed on PBMCs from blood, taken on the day of vaccination. All receptors come from a man aged 50 or older who received an inactivated influenza vaccine.

This clonotype occurred a few times. This chain connects TRBV6-1 to TRBJ2-7; unclear D gene. The CDR3 sequence is 15 residues long. CDR1 and CDR2 from the germline V gene are MNHNS and SASEGT. With 2 bases removed from V and 5 bases from J, the gap between germline ends came to 16 bases. The CDR3 loop is CASSESPATIDEQYF. The CDR3 nucleotides are TGTGCCAGCAGTGAATCTCCAGCAACTATCGACGAGCAGTACTTC.

The chain uses TRBV11-2 and TRBJ2-1; 9 bases agree with TRBD2. CDR3 size: 15 residues. Unmatched junction bases numbered 11, after V lost 5 bases and J lost 9 bases. Germline CDR1 is SGHAT and CDR2 is FQNNGV. In DNA, the CDR3 is TGTGCCAGCAGCCTCGGGGCGGGGGGGCCTGCTGAGCAGTTCTTC. Translation: CASSLGAGGPAEQFF.

This clonotype appeared many times. The chain is built from TRBV6-5 and TRBJ1-2, with D uncertain. There are 12 residues in the CDR3. V dropped 10 bases and J dropped 2 bases, with 11 bases sitting between them. CDR1 and CDR2 (germline): MNHEY, SVGAGI. The CDR3 protein is CATAGFNYGYTF. As DNA, the CDR3 is TGTGCCACGGCTGGCTTCAACTATGGCTACACCTTC.

The chain links TRBV9 to TRBJ2-7, with D tentatively TRBD1 or TRBD2 (6 bases each). This CDR3 comprises 16 residues. Germline-derived CDR1 and CDR2 are SGDLS and YYNGEE. Deletions cut 3 bases from V and 1 base from J, with 17 bases between. The CDR3, as DNA: TGTGCCAGCAGCGAGGCCGGGGGCGGCACTTCCTACGAGCAGTACTTC. It codes for CASSEAGGGTSYEQYF.